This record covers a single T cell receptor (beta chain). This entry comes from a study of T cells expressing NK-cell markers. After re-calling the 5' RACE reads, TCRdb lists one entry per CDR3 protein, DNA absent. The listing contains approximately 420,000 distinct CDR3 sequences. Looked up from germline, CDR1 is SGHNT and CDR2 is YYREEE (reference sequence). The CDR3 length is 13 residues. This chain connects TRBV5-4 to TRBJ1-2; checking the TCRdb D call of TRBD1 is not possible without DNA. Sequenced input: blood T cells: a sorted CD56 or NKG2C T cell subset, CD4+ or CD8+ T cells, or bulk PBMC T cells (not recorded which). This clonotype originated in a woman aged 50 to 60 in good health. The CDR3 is CASSDRRGYGYTF. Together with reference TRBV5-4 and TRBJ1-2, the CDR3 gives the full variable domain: ETGVTQSPTHLIKTRGQQVTLRCSSQSGHNTVSWYQQALGQGPQFIFQYYREEENGRGNFPPRFSGLQFPNYSSELNVNALELDDSALYLCASSDRRGYGYTFGSGTRLTVV.